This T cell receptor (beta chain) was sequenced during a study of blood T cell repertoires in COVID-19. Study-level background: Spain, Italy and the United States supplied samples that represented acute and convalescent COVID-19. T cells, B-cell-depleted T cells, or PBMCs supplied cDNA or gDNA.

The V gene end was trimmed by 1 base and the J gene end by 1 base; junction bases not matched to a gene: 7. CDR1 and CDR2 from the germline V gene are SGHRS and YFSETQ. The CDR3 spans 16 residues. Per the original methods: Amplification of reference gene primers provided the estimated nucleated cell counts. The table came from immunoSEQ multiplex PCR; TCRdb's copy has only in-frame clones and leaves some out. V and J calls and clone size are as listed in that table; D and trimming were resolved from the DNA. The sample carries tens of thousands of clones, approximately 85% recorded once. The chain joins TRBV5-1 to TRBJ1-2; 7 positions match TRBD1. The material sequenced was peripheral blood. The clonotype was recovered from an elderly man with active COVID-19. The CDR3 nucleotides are TGCGCCAGCAGCTTGTACACCGGGACAGATAACTATGGCTACACCTTC. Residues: CASSLYTGTDNYGYTF. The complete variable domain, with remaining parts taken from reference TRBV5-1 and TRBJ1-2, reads KAGVTQTPRYLIKTRGQQVTLSCSPISGHRSVSWYQQTPGQGLQFLFEYFSETQRNKGNFPGRFSGRQFSNSRSEMNVSTLELGDSALYLCASSLYTGTDNYGYTFGSGTRLTVV.